Shown below are 30 T cell receptor beta chains from a single sample sequenced in a study of blood T cell repertoires in COVID-19. Generated by immunoSEQ multiplex PCR, the TCRdb table keeps only in-frame clones and is missing some. The table lists 200,000 to 250,000 clones, approximately 90% of them singletons. The sequenced material came from peripheral blood. The receptors were gathered from a young man who had recovered from COVID-19.

The gene calls are TRBV27 and TRBJ1-2; D is perhaps TRBD1 (5 bases). CDR3 length: 13 amino acids. The V end was cut by 5 bases, the J end by 3 bases, with 10 bases between. Germline V gives CDR1 MNHEY, CDR2 SMNVEV (reference sequence). The CDR3 reads CASSIAGYYGYTF. CDR3 nucleotide sequence: TGTGCCAGCAGTATAGCAGGGTACTATGGCTACACCTTC.

The CDR3 DNA reads as TGCGCCAGCAGGGCCGGGACAGGCTTCACCCCACCGGATGAAAAACTGTTTTTT. It yields the protein CASRAGTGFTPPDEKLFF. The rearrangement joins TRBV5-1 to TRBJ1-4; TRBD1 agrees at 8 bases. Germline V gene data show CDR1 as SGHRS and CDR2 as YFSETQ. The V segment lost 5 bases and the J segment 6 bases; nucleotides outside the gene matches: 18. The CDR3 totals 18 residues.

The chain uses TRBV11-2 and TRBJ1-1; D is possibly TRBD1 (5 bases). Germline V gene data show CDR1 as SGHAT and CDR2 as FQNNGV. The V and J ends lost 1 base and 3 bases respectively, with 9 bases between them. This CDR3 has 14 residues. The CDR3 nucleotides read TGTGCCAGCAGCTTAGTGCGGGGGGACACTGAAGCTTTCTTT. Amino acids: CASSLVRGDTEAFF.

The chain combines TRBV5-5 with TRBJ2-7, with D tentatively TRBD1 (5 bases). Per germline, CDR1 SGHKS and CDR2 YYEKEE (reference sequence). The V and J ends lost 1 base and 1 base respectively, with 9 bases between them. The CDR3 covers 14 residues. CDR3 nucleotide sequence: TGTGCCAGCAGCTTGACCGGACAATCCTACGAGCAGTACTTC. This sequence encodes CASSLTGQSYEQYF.

CDR3 residues: CASRNDRAAEAFF. Written as DNA, the CDR3 is TGTGCCAGCAGGAACGACAGGGCGGCTGAAGCTTTCTTT. This chain uses TRBV7-8 with TRBJ1-1; TRBD1 matches at 7 bases. The CDR3 runs 13 residues. The V segment lost 6 bases and the J segment 6 bases; nucleotides outside the gene matches: 7. The V gene's germline CDR1 is SGHVS and CDR2 FQNEAQ.

The chain has TRBV10-1 and TRBJ1-1; no clear D gene. The CDR3 runs to 14 residues. Germline CDR1 reads WNHNN; CDR2 reads SYGVQD (reference sequence). Trimming cost V 0 bases and J 1 base, with 6 bases left between them. CDR3 DNA: TGCGCCAGCAGTGAGTCAGGAGGGAACACTGAAGCTTTCTTT. Its protein product is CASSESGGNTEAFF.

This CDR3 is CARGQAGVDEQFF. The CDR3 nucleotides are TGCGCCAGAGGACAGGCAGGGGTAGATGAGCAGTTCTTC. V is TRBV5-1 and J is TRBJ2-1, with 7 nucleotides matching TRBD1. J was trimmed by 8 bases and V by 8 bases; bases with no gene match: 10. This CDR3 contains 13 residues. The germline gives CDR1 SGHRS, CDR2 YFSETQ.

This clone appeared a single time. The chain carries TRBV19 and TRBJ2-2, with D perhaps matching TRBD1 (6 bases). V was pared by 3 bases and J by 7 bases, with 39 bases between. This CDR3 contains 23 residues. Looked up from germline, CDR1 is LNHDA and CDR2 is SQIVND (reference sequence). CDR3 nucleotides: TGTGCCAGTAGTATCCCTCGGGGCCTGGTTGGGGACACCGGCCCAGGGTGGGGCGGGGAGCTGTTTTTT. Protein: CASSIPRGLVGDTGPGWGGELFF.

The chain uses TRBV18 and TRBJ2-5, with 7 bases identical to TRBD1. V trimming: 2 bases; J trimming: 2 bases; junction bases outside the gene matches: 5. Germline V gives CDR1 KGHSH, CDR2 LQKENI. This CDR3 is 15 amino acids long. CDR3: CASSPRTGGQETQYF. CDR3 nucleotides: TGTGCCAGCTCACCAAGGACAGGCGGACAAGAGACCCAGTACTTC.

The chain combines TRBV4-2 with TRBJ2-2; D ambiguous. Germline CDR1 and CDR2: LGHNA and YNFKEQ. With 6 bases removed from V and 0 bases from J, the gap between germline ends came to 8 bases. This CDR3 is built from 14 residues. CDR3 nucleotide sequence: TGTGCCAGCAGTAACAGACCGAACACCGGGGAGCTGTTTTTT. Its translation is CASSNRPNTGELFF.

This CDR3 reads CASSFQSGGGQETQYF. The CDR3 region has the DNA TGTGCCAGCAGCTTCCAGTCGGGCGGAGGGCAAGAGACCCAGTACTTC. The chain recombines TRBV7-9 with TRBJ2-5, with D tentatively TRBD2 (6 bases). This CDR3 comprises 16 residues. Trimming removed 3 bases at V and 2 bases at J, with 16 bases between. Germline CDR1 reads SEHNR; CDR2 reads FQNEAQ (reference sequence).

The rearrangement links TRBV27 to TRBJ2-3; the match to TRBD2 covers 8 bases. There are 15 residues in the CDR3. V lost 3 bases to trimming and J lost 4 bases; unmatched junction nucleotides: 6. Germline CDR1 is MNHEY and CDR2 is SMNVEV (reference sequence). This chain's CDR3 is CASSFHGGGADTQYF. CDR3 in DNA: TGTGCCAGCAGTTTCCACGGGGGGGGCGCAGATACGCAGTATTTT.

This clone was observed once. V gene TRBV29-1 combines with J gene TRBJ1-3; unclear D gene. Germline CDR1 is SQVTM and CDR2 is ANQGSEA. The CDR3 sequence is 17 residues long. V lost 2 bases and J lost 1, with 18 bases in between. CDR3 loop: CSVERRQSRQSGNTIYF. The CDR3 DNA reads as TGCAGCGTTGAAAGGCGACAAAGTCGGCAATCTGGAAACACCATATATTTT. The full variable domain, rest sourced from reference TRBV29-1 and TRBJ1-3, is SAVISQKPSRDICQRGTSLTIQCQVDSQVTMMFWYRQQPGQSLTLIATANQGSEATYESGFVIDKFPISRPNLTFSTLTVSNMSPEDSSIYLCSVERRQSRQSGNTIYFGEGSWLTVV.

This rearrangement joins TRBV11-2 to TRBJ2-2; no clear D. Trimming removed 0 bases from V and 7 bases from J, with 3 bases in between. The CDR3 is made up of 12 amino acids. Germline V CDR1 and CDR2: SGHAT, FQNNGV. The CDR3 DNA follows: TGTGCCAGCAGCTTAGATTACGGGGAGCTGTTTTTT. Its translation is CASSLDYGELFF.

This clone has only a few counts. The rearrangement joins TRBV5-6 to TRBJ2-7; 8 nucleotides agree with TRBD1. The CDR3 length is 14 residues. The V segment lost 6 bases and the J segment 2 bases; nucleotides outside the gene matches: 7. Germline assignment: CDR1 SGHDT and CDR2 YYEEEE. CDR3 DNA: TGTGCCAGCATCGACAGGGGTTTACCCTACGAGCAGTACTTC. Amino acids: CASIDRGLPYEQYF. Drawing the rest from reference TRBV5-6 and TRBJ2-7, the complete variable domain is DAGVTQSPTHLIKTRGQQVTLRCSPKSGHDTVSWYQQALGQGPQFIFQYYEEEERQRGNFPDRFSGHQFPNYSSELNVNALLLGDSALYLCASIDRGLPYEQYFGPGTRLTVT.

This chain connects TRBV18 to TRBJ2-5; 7 positions agree with TRBD2. Per the germline V gene, CDR1 is KGHSH and CDR2 is LQKENI. The CDR3 runs 16 residues. V lost 3 bases, J lost 4 bases, and 11 bases stayed unmatched. This chain's CDR3 is CASSPPGGGFGETQYF. The CDR3 coding sequence is TGTGCCAGCTCACCGCCGGGGGGAGGATTCGGAGAGACCCAGTACTTC.

For the CDR3, the DNA is TGCGCCAGCAGCCTAACTCAGGGTAATACTGGAAACACCATATATTTT. As protein: CASSLTQGNTGNTIYF. The rearrangement links TRBV5-1 to TRBJ1-3; TRBD1 is a possible D gene (5 bases). Per the germline V gene, CDR1 is SGHRS and CDR2 is YFSETQ. Trimming stripped 4 bases from V and 2 bases from J, with 16 bases between. The CDR3 consists of 16 residues.

CDR3 protein: CASSTTGGGEKLFF. The DNA of the CDR3 is TGTGCCAGCAGTACGACAGGGGGCGGTGAAAAACTGTTTTTT. This chain uses TRBV6-5 with TRBJ1-4, with 10 bases aligning to TRBD1. Germline values: CDR1 MNHEY, CDR2 SVGAGI. J gave up 7 bases and V 5 bases, and 4 bases lay outside the gene matches. The length of the CDR3 is 14 residues.

The chain is built from TRBV18 and TRBJ2-7; 7 bases line up with TRBD1. Trimming removed 3 bases from V and 5 bases from J; junction bases left unmatched: 7. This CDR3 has 14 residues. Germline loops: CDR1 KGHSH, CDR2 LQKENI. The DNA of the CDR3 is TGTGCCAGCTCACCCTCGGGACAGTGGAACGAGCAGTACTTC. Its protein product is CASSPSGQWNEQYF.

V usage is TRBV5-8 and J usage is TRBJ2-3; possible D gene TRBD1, 6 bases. CDR1 and CDR2 from the germline V gene are SGHTS and YDEGEE. This CDR3 contains 12 residues. Trimming stripped 2 bases from V and 10 bases from J, with 11 bases between. CDR3 sequence reads: CASSLFEGAQYF. CDR3 DNA: TGTGCCAGCAGCTTATTTGAGGGGGCGCAGTATTTT.

The chain combines TRBV19 with TRBJ2-1, with 9 nucleotides matching TRBD2. J lost 2 bases, V lost 4 bases, and 9 bases had no gene match. From germline, CDR1 is LNHDA and CDR2 SQIVND (reference sequence). The CDR3 is 17 residues long. The CDR3 region has the DNA TGTGCCAGTAGTAGGGGAACCAGCGGGGGGCCCTACAATGAGCAGTTCTTC. This translates into CASSRGTSGGPYNEQFF.

This clone has just a few counts. Distinct nucleotide sequences in the sample also encode this CDR3. The chain links TRBV19 to TRBJ1-5, with a weak D call TRBD1 (5 bases). The V end was cut by 6 bases, the J end by 0 bases, with 9 bases between. From germline, CDR1 is LNHDA and CDR2 SQIVND (reference sequence). CDR3 length equals 14 residues. The DNA for the CDR3 is TGTGCCAGTAGCCCGGGGGGTAGCAATCAGCCCCAGCATTTT. This translates into CASSPGGSNQPQHF. Filled out from reference TRBV19 and TRBJ1-5, the complete variable domain reads DGGITQSPKYLFRKEGQNVTLSCEQNLNHDAMYWYRQDPGQGLRLIYYSQIVNDFQKGDIAEGYSVSREKKESFPLTVTSAQKNPTAFYLCASSPGGSNQPQHFGDGTRLSIL.

This chain joins TRBV11-3 and TRBJ1-4; unclear D gene. Germline assignment: CDR1 SGHNT and CDR2 YENEEA. Deletions cut 1 base from V and 0 bases from J, with 6 bases between. This CDR3 comprises 15 residues. CDR3 sequence (DNA): TGTGCCAGCAGCTTAGGCGGGGCAACTAATGAAAAACTGTTTTTT. This translates into CASSLGGATNEKLFF.

This chain links TRBV6-5 with TRBJ2-7; the D gene is possibly TRBD2 (5 bases). The CDR3 totals 13 residues. Per the germline V gene, CDR1 is MNHEY and CDR2 is SVGAGI. The ends were cut back, 7 bases at V and 6 bases at J, with 16 bases in the middle. Here the CDR3 reads CASNSRNGVEQYF. CDR3 nucleotide sequence: TGTGCCAGCAACTCCCGGAACGGGGTCGAGCAGTACTTC.

The chain combines TRBV6-5 with TRBJ1-1, with D possibly being TRBD1 (5 bases). Trimming stripped 2 bases from V and 4 bases from J, with 8 bases between. The CDR3 spans 13 residues. Germline V gives CDR1 MNHEY, CDR2 SVGAGI. CDR3 loop: CASSYAGSTEAFF. CDR3 nucleotide sequence: TGTGCCAGCAGTTACGCAGGGTCCACTGAAGCTTTCTTT.

This rearrangement joins TRBV4-2 to TRBJ2-4; 8 bases agree with TRBD2. V shed 1 base, J shed 0 bases, and the junction held 5 bases outside the gene matches. CDR1 is LGHNA and CDR2 is YNFKEQ in the germline V gene. The CDR3 length is 17 residues. The chain's CDR3 is CASSQGTGGGAKNIQYF. The CDR3 DNA is TGTGCCAGCAGCCAAGGAACGGGAGGGGGAGCCAAAAACATTCAGTACTTC.

The chain links TRBV18 to TRBJ1-1; 7 bases are a match to TRBD1. The germline V gene has CDR1 KGHSH and CDR2 LQKENI. Trimming took 5 bases from V and 4 from J; bases not matched to a gene: 10. The CDR3 runs 15 residues. CDR3 coding DNA: TGTGCCAGCTCAGCGTCAGGGGGTGATGGCACTGAAGCTTTCTTT. It specifies CASSASGGDGTEAFF.

The chain's CDR3 is CASSVLQGLSYQETQYF. The DNA for the CDR3 is TGTGCCAGCAGCGTACTACAGGGTTTGTCATACCAAGAGACCCAGTACTTC. This sequence joins TRBV5-5 and TRBJ2-5, with TRBD1 as a possible D gene (6 bases). Germline CDR1 reads SGHKS; CDR2 reads YYEKEE (reference sequence). The CDR3 runs to 17 residues. V gave up 4 bases and J gave up 0 bases, with 19 bases separating them.

The chain uses TRBV2 and TRBJ1-5; no firm D call. Between the trimmed V and J ends, which lost 4 bases and 3 bases, there was a span of 7 bases. The CDR3 covers 13 residues. CDR1 is SNHLY, CDR2 FYNNEI, per germline. The CDR3, as DNA: TGTGCCAGCAGTGCCCGGTTCAATCAGCCCCAGCATTTT. This codes for CASSARFNQPQHF.

The chain carries TRBV21-1 and TRBJ1-3; TRBD1, as called in the table, went unchecked against the DNA. TRBV21-1 is termed a pseudogene. This CDR3 is 12 amino acids long. The CDR3 nucleotides are TGTGCCCCTAAATTTCCCCCAGGCACCATATATTTT. Amino acid sequence: CAPKFPPGTIYF.